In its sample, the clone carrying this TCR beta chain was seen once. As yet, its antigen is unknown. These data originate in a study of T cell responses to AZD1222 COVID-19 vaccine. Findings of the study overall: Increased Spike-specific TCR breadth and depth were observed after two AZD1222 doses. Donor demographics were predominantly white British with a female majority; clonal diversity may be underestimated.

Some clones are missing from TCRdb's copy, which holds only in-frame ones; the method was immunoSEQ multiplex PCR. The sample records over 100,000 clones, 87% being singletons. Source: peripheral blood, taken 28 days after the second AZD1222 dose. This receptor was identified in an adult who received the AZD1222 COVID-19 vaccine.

CDR3 in DNA: TGTGCCAGCAGCCACTGGGGCCGGAACACTGAAGCTTTCTTT. It translates to CASSHWGRNTEAFF. The chain is built from TRBV3-1 (or the pseudogene TRBV3-2) and TRBJ1-1; tentatively, D is TRBD1 (5 bases). Germline CDR1 reads LGHDT; CDR2 reads YNNKEL (reference sequence). This CDR3 region has 14 residues. Trimming shortened V by 3 bases and J by 1 base, and 9 bases separated the two germline ends.